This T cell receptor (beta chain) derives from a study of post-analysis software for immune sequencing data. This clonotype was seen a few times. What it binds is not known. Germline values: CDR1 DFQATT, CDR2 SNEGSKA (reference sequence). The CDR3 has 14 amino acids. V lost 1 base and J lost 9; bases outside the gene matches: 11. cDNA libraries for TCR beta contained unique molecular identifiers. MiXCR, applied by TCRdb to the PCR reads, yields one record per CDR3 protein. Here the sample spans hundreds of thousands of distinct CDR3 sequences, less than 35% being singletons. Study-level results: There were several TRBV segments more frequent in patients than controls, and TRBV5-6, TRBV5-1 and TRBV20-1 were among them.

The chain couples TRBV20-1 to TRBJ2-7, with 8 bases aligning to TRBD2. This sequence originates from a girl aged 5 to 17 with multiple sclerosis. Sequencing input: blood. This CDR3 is CSARGYAGGPGQYF. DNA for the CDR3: TGCAGTGCTAGAGGATATGCGGGAGGACCAGGGCAGTACTTC.